This T cell receptor (beta chain) is drawn from a study of T cell responses to AZD1222 COVID-19 vaccine. Study results and caveats: Spike-wide coverage was observed for vaccine-associated CD4 TCRs, with dominant responses at 160-218 and 743-854. White British people made up most donors, females outnumbered males, and clonal diversity was possibly underestimated. When two AZD1222 doses had been given, Spike-specific TCR breadth and depth rose. The study identified only six AZD1222 recipients as seropositive at baseline.

With respect to this clone: Antigen specificity is unknown.

Germline CDR1 MNHEY, CDR2 SMNVEV (reference sequence). The V end was cut by 5 bases, the J end by 5 bases, with 19 bases between. CDR3 size: 15 residues. TCRdb's copy holds only in-frame clones and misses some; the assay was immunoSEQ multiplex PCR. The sample has about 270,000 clones; 90% to 95% are singletons. The origin of this receptor is an adult who received the AZD1222 COVID-19 vaccine. V usage is TRBV27 and J usage is TRBJ2-7, with a possible D match to TRBD2 (7 bases). The sample in question was peripheral blood, obtained 28 days after the second AZD1222 dose. The CDR3 protein is CASSPRYGGPDEQYF. In DNA form, the CDR3 reads TGTGCCAGCAGTCCCCGGTACGGGGGGCCCGACGAGCAGTACTTC.